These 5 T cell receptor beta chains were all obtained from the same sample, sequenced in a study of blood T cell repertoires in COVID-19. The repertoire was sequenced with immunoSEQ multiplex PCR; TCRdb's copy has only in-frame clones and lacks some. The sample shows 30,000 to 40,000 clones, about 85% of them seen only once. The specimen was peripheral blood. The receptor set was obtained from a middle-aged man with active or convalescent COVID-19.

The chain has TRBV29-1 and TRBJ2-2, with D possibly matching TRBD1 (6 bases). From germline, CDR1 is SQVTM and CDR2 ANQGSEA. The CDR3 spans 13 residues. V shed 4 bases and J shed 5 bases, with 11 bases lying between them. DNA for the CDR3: TGCAGCGTTGTCAGGGGTTGGACCGGGGAGCTGTTTTTT. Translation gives CSVVRGWTGELFF.

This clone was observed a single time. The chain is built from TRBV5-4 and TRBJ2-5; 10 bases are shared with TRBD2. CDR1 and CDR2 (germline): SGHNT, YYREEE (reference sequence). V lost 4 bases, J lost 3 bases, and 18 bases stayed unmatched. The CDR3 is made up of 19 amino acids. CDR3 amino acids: CASSRAASGSAGAEETQYF. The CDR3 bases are TGTGCCAGCAGCCGCGCGGCTAGCGGGAGTGCGGGGGCAGAAGAGACCCAGTACTTC.

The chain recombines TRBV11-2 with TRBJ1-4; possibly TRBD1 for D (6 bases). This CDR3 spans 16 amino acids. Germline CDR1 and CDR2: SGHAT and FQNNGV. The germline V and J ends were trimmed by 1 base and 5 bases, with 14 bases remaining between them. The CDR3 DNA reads TGTGCCAGCAGCTTAGTGCAGGGGAGGGGGAATGAAAAACTGTTTTTT. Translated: CASSLVQGRGNEKLFF.

As DNA, the CDR3 is TGTGCTCGAGGGAATGGGGCAACTAATGAAAAACTGTTTTTT. It codes for CARGNGATNEKLFF. This chain joins TRBV2 and TRBJ1-4, with D unresolved. The germline gives CDR1 SNHLY, CDR2 FYNNEI. The CDR3 length is 14 residues. The variable domain in full, completed from reference TRBV2 and TRBJ1-4, reads EPEVTQTPSHQVTQMGQEVILRCVPISNHLYFYWYRQILGQKVEFLVSFYNNEISEKSEIFDDQFSVERPDGSNFTLKIRSTKLEDSAMYFCARGNGATNEKLFFGSGTQLSVL.

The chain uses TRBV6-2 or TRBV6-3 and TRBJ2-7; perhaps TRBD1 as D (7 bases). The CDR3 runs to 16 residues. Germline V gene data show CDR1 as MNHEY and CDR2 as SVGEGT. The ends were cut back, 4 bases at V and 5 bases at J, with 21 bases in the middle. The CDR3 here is CASSSWGETGFNEQYF. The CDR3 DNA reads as TGTGCCAGCAGTTCCTGGGGGGAGACAGGGTTCAACGAGCAGTACTTC.